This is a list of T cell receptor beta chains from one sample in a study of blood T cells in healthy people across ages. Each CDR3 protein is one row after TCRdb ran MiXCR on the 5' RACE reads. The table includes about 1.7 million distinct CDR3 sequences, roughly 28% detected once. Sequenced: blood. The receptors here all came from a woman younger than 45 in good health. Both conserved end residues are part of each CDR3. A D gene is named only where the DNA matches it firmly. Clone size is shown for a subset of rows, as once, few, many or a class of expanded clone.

cdr3_nt: TGTGCCAGCAGCCAAGGGTGGGATGATTCACCCCTCCACTTT
cdr3_aa: CASSQGWDDSPLHF
d_call: .
clone_size: .
v_call: TRBV12-3/TRBV12-4
cdr3_length: 14
j_call: TRBJ1-6

cdr3_nt: TGTGCCAGCAGTTTAAACCTAGCGGGCGTAGATACGCAGTATTTT
cdr3_aa: CASSLNLAGVDTQYF
d_call: TRBD2
clone_size: few
v_call: TRBV12-3/TRBV12-4
cdr3_length: 15
j_call: TRBJ2-3

cdr3_nt: TGTGCCAGTCGGACAGGGGATGACACAGATACGCAGTATTTT
cdr3_aa: CASRTGDDTDTQYF
d_call: TRBD1
clone_size: .
v_call: TRBV6-4
cdr3_length: 14
j_call: TRBJ2-3

cdr3_nt: TGTGCCAGCAGTTCTGAGTATTCACCCCTCCACTTT
cdr3_aa: CASSSEYSPLHF
d_call: .
clone_size: few
v_call: TRBV12-3/TRBV12-4
cdr3_length: 12
j_call: TRBJ1-6

cdr3_nt: TGCGCCAGCAGTGAGTCCGGGGCGCGGGAGACCCAGTACTTC
cdr3_aa: CASSESGARETQYF
d_call: .
clone_size: .
v_call: TRBV10-1
cdr3_length: 14
j_call: TRBJ2-5

cdr3_nt: TGTGCCAGCAGCCGGGACAGGGGGTATGATGGCTACACCTTC
cdr3_aa: CASSRDRGYDGYTF
d_call: TRBD1
clone_size: .
v_call: TRBV7-2
cdr3_length: 14
j_call: TRBJ1-2

cdr3_nt: TGTGCCAGCAGCTTAAGGGGGTGGGGCAGACCGTCGTGGGAGACCCAGTACTTC
cdr3_aa: CASSLRGWGRPSWETQYF
d_call: .
clone_size: .
v_call: TRBV7-2
cdr3_length: 18
j_call: TRBJ2-5

cdr3_nt: TGTGCCAGCAGTTTATCAGCCGGGACTCTAACCGGGGAGCTGTTTTTT
cdr3_aa: CASSLSAGTLTGELFF
d_call: .
clone_size: few
v_call: TRBV28
cdr3_length: 16
j_call: TRBJ2-2

cdr3_nt: TGTGCCAGCATCCTTAGGGACACTAGCACAGATACGCAGTATTTT
cdr3_aa: CASILRDTSTDTQYF
d_call: .
clone_size: few
v_call: TRBV2
cdr3_length: 15
j_call: TRBJ2-3

cdr3_nt: TGTGCCAGCAGTTACAGGACCCTCGACACCATATATTTT
cdr3_aa: CASSYRTLDTIYF
d_call: .
clone_size: .
v_call: TRBV6-6
cdr3_length: 13
j_call: TRBJ1-3

cdr3_nt: TGTGCCAGCAGGCCCAGTTTAGGACGAGGGAACACTGAAGCTTTCTTT
cdr3_aa: CASRPSLGRGNTEAFF
d_call: .
clone_size: .
v_call: TRBV12-3/TRBV12-4
cdr3_length: 16
j_call: TRBJ1-1

cdr3_nt: TGCAGTGCTAGTGATGGTCGGGCAGGAGGCTACGAGCAGTACTTC
cdr3_aa: CSASDGRAGGYEQYF
d_call: .
clone_size: .
v_call: TRBV20-1
cdr3_length: 15
j_call: TRBJ2-7

cdr3_nt: TGTGCCAGCAGCCAAGATTACCGGGAGCATCCCGGGGAGCTGTTTTTT
cdr3_aa: CASSQDYREHPGELFF
d_call: .
clone_size: .
v_call: TRBV3-1
cdr3_length: 16
j_call: TRBJ2-2

cdr3_nt: TGTGCCAGCAGCCAGGGGACAGCGAGCACAGATACGCAGTATTTT
cdr3_aa: CASSQGTASTDTQYF
d_call: TRBD1
clone_size: many
v_call: TRBV5-6
cdr3_length: 15
j_call: TRBJ2-3

cdr3_nt: TGCGCCAGCAGCTCCGGACTAGCACGTAGCACAGATACGCAGTATTTT
cdr3_aa: CASSSGLARSTDTQYF
d_call: TRBD2
clone_size: .
v_call: TRBV5-1
cdr3_length: 16
j_call: TRBJ2-3

cdr3_nt: TGTGCCACCACCAGGGGGGGCGCGGCAGATACGCAGTATTTT
cdr3_aa: CATTRGGAADTQYF
d_call: .
clone_size: .
v_call: TRBV24-1
cdr3_length: 14
j_call: TRBJ2-3

cdr3_nt: TGTGCCATCAGTCCCGGGACAGCTGAAGCTTTCTTT
cdr3_aa: CAISPGTAEAFF
d_call: TRBD1
clone_size: few
v_call: TRBV10-3
cdr3_length: 12
j_call: TRBJ1-1

cdr3_nt: TGTGCCCGCAGTGCCCTTAGACGGGAGACCCAGTACTTC
cdr3_aa: CARSALRRETQYF
d_call: .
clone_size: .
v_call: TRBV12-3/TRBV12-4
cdr3_length: 13
j_call: TRBJ2-5

cdr3_nt: TGCAGTGCTAGAGATCTAGGCTTTTCATATGAAAAACTGTTTTTT
cdr3_aa: CSARDLGFSYEKLFF
d_call: .
clone_size: .
v_call: TRBV20-1
cdr3_length: 15
j_call: TRBJ1-4

cdr3_nt: TGCAGCGTTGAGGGCGTTCGGAGCACTGAAGCTTTCTTT
cdr3_aa: CSVEGVRSTEAFF
d_call: .
clone_size: .
v_call: TRBV29-1
cdr3_length: 13
j_call: TRBJ1-1

cdr3_nt: TGTACCACCAGTCTGTCGGGGACAGCCTCCTACGAGCAGTACTTC
cdr3_aa: CTTSLSGTASYEQYF
d_call: TRBD1
clone_size: .
v_call: TRBV24-1
cdr3_length: 15
j_call: TRBJ2-7

cdr3_nt: TGTGCCATCAGTGACGAACAGGGAGAAGAGACCCAGTACTTC
cdr3_aa: CAISDEQGEETQYF
d_call: .
clone_size: .
v_call: TRBV10-3
cdr3_length: 14
j_call: TRBJ2-5

cdr3_nt: TGTGCCATCAGTGCTGTGACAGGGGTAGCCAAAAACATTCAGTACTTC
cdr3_aa: CAISAVTGVAKNIQYF
d_call: TRBD1
clone_size: few
v_call: TRBV10-3
cdr3_length: 16
j_call: TRBJ2-4

cdr3_nt: TGTGCCAGCAGTTACTCGACTAGCGGGAACACCGGGGAGCTGTTTTTT
cdr3_aa: CASSYSTSGNTGELFF
d_call: TRBD2
clone_size: few
v_call: TRBV6-6
cdr3_length: 16
j_call: TRBJ2-2

cdr3_nt: TGTGCCAGCAGCTTATTGGGAGGATACGGGAATAATGATGAGCAGTACTTC
cdr3_aa: CASSLLGGYGNNDEQYF
d_call: .
clone_size: .
v_call: TRBV7-6
cdr3_length: 17
j_call: TRBJ2-5

cdr3_nt: TGTGCCAGCAGCGTAGGACAGCTCGCTAACTATGGCTACACCTTC
cdr3_aa: CASSVGQLANYGYTF
d_call: .
clone_size: .
v_call: TRBV9
cdr3_length: 15
j_call: TRBJ1-2

cdr3_nt: TGTGCCAGCAGCCGAAAACGGACAGGGGAGAATGAGCAGTTCTTC
cdr3_aa: CASSRKRTGENEQFF
d_call: TRBD1
clone_size: .
v_call: TRBV7-9
cdr3_length: 15
j_call: TRBJ2-1

cdr3_nt: TGTGCCACCAGTGATCCCGGGACAGGGCCAGTGGTGCAGTATTTT
cdr3_aa: CATSDPGTGPVVQYF
d_call: TRBD1
clone_size: .
v_call: TRBV24-1
cdr3_length: 15
j_call: TRBJ2-3

cdr3_nt: TGTGCCAGGGGGCTCAGGGGCAACACTGAAGCTTTCTTT
cdr3_aa: CARGLRGNTEAFF
d_call: .
clone_size: once
v_call: TRBV2
cdr3_length: 13
j_call: TRBJ1-1

cdr3_nt: TGCAGCGTTGCCAGCGGGAGTGCGCAGTATTTT
cdr3_aa: CSVASGSAQYF
d_call: TRBD2
clone_size: many
v_call: TRBV29-1
cdr3_length: 11
j_call: TRBJ2-3

cdr3_nt: TGTGCCAGCAGCCAAGGGCAGATGCAGTTCTTC
cdr3_aa: CASSQGQMQFF
d_call: .
clone_size: .
v_call: TRBV3-1
cdr3_length: 11
j_call: TRBJ2-1

cdr3_nt: TGTGCCAGCAGCTTAGCACTAGCTCAGCAGACCCAGTACTTC
cdr3_aa: CASSLALAQQTQYF
d_call: .
clone_size: few
v_call: TRBV7-9
cdr3_length: 14
j_call: TRBJ2-5

cdr3_nt: TGTGCCATCGCAAGGGATAGCAATCAGCCCCAGCATTTT
cdr3_aa: CAIARDSNQPQHF
d_call: .
clone_size: few
v_call: TRBV10-3
cdr3_length: 13
j_call: TRBJ1-5

cdr3_nt: TGTGCCAGCGGCCTTCTGGACCGCCTCTATGGCTACACCTTC
cdr3_aa: CASGLLDRLYGYTF
d_call: .
clone_size: once
v_call: TRBV6-2/TRBV6-3
cdr3_length: 14
j_call: TRBJ1-2

cdr3_nt: TGTGCCAGCAAAAAACCTTGGGAGGGGCCATACGAGCAGTACTTC
cdr3_aa: CASKKPWEGPYEQYF
d_call: TRBD2
clone_size: .
v_call: TRBV5-5
cdr3_length: 15
j_call: TRBJ2-7

cdr3_nt: TGCGCCAGCAGCCAAGATTCAGCGGACCCTACGGAGCAGTACTTC
cdr3_aa: CASSQDSADPTEQYF
d_call: .
clone_size: many
v_call: TRBV4-3
cdr3_length: 15
j_call: TRBJ2-7

cdr3_nt: TGCAGTGCTAGAGATCCGACAGGGTCAGATACGCAGTATTTT
cdr3_aa: CSARDPTGSDTQYF
d_call: TRBD1
clone_size: .
v_call: TRBV20-1
cdr3_length: 14
j_call: TRBJ2-3

cdr3_nt: TGTGCCAGCAGCGTTCTTACTGCCGGACCAGGTACGCAGTATTTT
cdr3_aa: CASSVLTAGPGTQYF
d_call: .
clone_size: .
v_call: TRBV9
cdr3_length: 15
j_call: TRBJ2-3

cdr3_nt: TGTGCTAGTGGTCTAACCCCAGGGGGATCCTACGAGCAGTACTTC
cdr3_aa: CASGLTPGGSYEQYF
d_call: TRBD1
clone_size: many
v_call: TRBV12-5
cdr3_length: 15
j_call: TRBJ2-7

cdr3_nt: TGTGCCGGCAGCAAAAGGACTAGGCAAGAGACCCAGTACTTC
cdr3_aa: CAGSKRTRQETQYF
d_call: TRBD2
clone_size: .
v_call: TRBV13
cdr3_length: 14
j_call: TRBJ2-5

cdr3_nt: TGCGCCAGCAGCCGCCAGGGGGTGGGAGCCCAAGAGACCCAGTACTTC
cdr3_aa: CASSRQGVGAQETQYF
d_call: TRBD1
clone_size: many
v_call: TRBV5-1
cdr3_length: 16
j_call: TRBJ2-5

cdr3_nt: TGTGCCAGCAGCCCTTACGTAGCCGGGACAAATTCGAACTATGGCTACACCTTC
cdr3_aa: CASSPYVAGTNSNYGYTF
d_call: .
clone_size: .
v_call: TRBV11-2
cdr3_length: 18
j_call: TRBJ1-2